Listed here are 15 T cell receptor beta chains from one sample, sequenced in a study of molecular identifiers for immune sequencing clone quantification. From the PCR reads, TCRdb called clonotypes with MiXCR, one entry per CDR3 protein. The sample lists 300,000 to 400,000 distinct CDR3 sequences, about 20% occurring once. Sequenced: naive CD8+ T cells from blood, with Jurkat cell RNA spiked in. The sample's subset: FACS-sorted CD8+CD4-CCR7+CD45RA+ naive T cells. These receptors all come from a human donor in good health. Some libraries in this study had Jurkat cell RNA spiked in.

This clonotype came up a few times. This chain connects TRBV5-1 to TRBJ2-7; D possibly corresponds to TRBD1 (6 bases). Germline V gene data show CDR1 as SGHRS and CDR2 as YFSETQ. The CDR3 contains 17 residues. Trimming removed 3 bases from V and 0 bases from J, with 19 bases in between. The CDR3 sequence: CASSYYPDRRSSYEQYF. The CDR3 DNA reads TGCGCCAGCAGCTACTACCCCGACAGGCGCAGCTCCTACGAGCAGTACTTC.

At least ten counts were recorded for this clonotype. This sequence joins TRBV20-1 and TRBJ2-3, with D maybe TRBD2 (6 bases). CDR1 is DFQATT and CDR2 is SNEGSKA in the germline V gene (reference sequence). CDR3 length: 16 amino acids. V lost 6 bases to trimming and J lost 2 bases, with 21 bases between them. The DNA of the CDR3 is TGCAGTGCGTATCCTTGGCGGGGCGGATACACAGATACGCAGTATTTT. Translating it yields CSAYPWRGGYTDTQYF.

This clonotype has at least ten counts. CDR3 loop: CASSLTPVGDTQYF. CDR3 sequence (DNA): TGTGCCAGCAGTTTAACCCCTGTGGGGGATACGCAGTATTTT. This chain connects TRBV28 to TRBJ2-3; D uncertain. Per germline, CDR1 MDHEN and CDR2 SYDVKM. There are 14 residues in the CDR3. Trimming left V 2 bases short and J 6 bases short, with 12 bases between.

As concerns this clonotype: One end of the junction fails to match germline, which may point to a read error. J is TRBJ2-1 and V is TRBV5-6; D remains unclear. The CDR3 is 14 residues long. Germline values: CDR1 SGHDT, CDR2 YYEEEE. The chain's CDR3 is CASEDVSSYNEQLF. CDR3 DNA: TGTGCCAGCGAAGACGTCAGCTCCTACAATGAGCAGCTCTTC.

This clonotype appeared many times. The rearrangement joins TRBV6-5 to TRBJ2-7; 12 bases map to TRBD2. CDR1 and CDR2 (germline): MNHEY, SVGAGI. CDR3 length: 16 amino acids. With V trimmed by 6 bases and J by 5 bases, 11 bases remained unmatched. Written as DNA, the CDR3 is TGTGCCAGCAGACTGACTGGACTAGCGGGGAGGGACGAGCAGTACTTC. Translating it yields CASRLTGLAGRDEQYF.

This clonotype showed up many times. The chain combines TRBV7-9 with TRBJ2-1; D is possibly TRBD1 or TRBD2 (5 bases each). Per germline, CDR1 SEHNR and CDR2 FQNEAQ (reference sequence). V gave up 2 bases and J gave up 4 bases, with 9 bases separating them. The CDR3 spans 14 residues. Here the CDR3 DNA reads TGTGCCAGCAGCTTAATTGGGGGTTACAATGAGCAGTTCTTC. Protein: CASSLIGGYNEQFF.

This clonotype appeared many times. This sequence joins TRBV6-6 and TRBJ2-1, with D perhaps TRBD1 or TRBD2 (5 bases each). The V end was cut by 1 base, the J end by 9 bases, with 16 bases between. The germline CDR1 and CDR2 sequences are MNHNY and SVGAGI (reference sequence). This CDR3 comprises 15 residues. The DNA of the CDR3 is TGTGCCAGCAGTTACTTTTCCCCAGGGAGTGGTGAGCAGTTCTTC. Its protein product is CASSYFSPGSGEQFF.

Concerning this clonotype: With a much larger clone just one base away, this may be a read error. The chain has TRBV4-3 and TRBJ1-1; TRBD1 might be the D (5 bases). V lost 7 bases, J lost 0 bases, and 15 bases lay in between. CDR3 length: 15 amino acids. CDR1 is LGHNA, CDR2 YSLEER, per germline. The CDR3 region is CASNQYTGLNTEAFF. The CDR3 coding sequence is TGCGCCAGCAACCAGTATACGGGGCTGAACACTGAAGCTTTCTTT.

This clonotype has ten or more counts. The chain has TRBV6-7 and TRBJ1-3; D gene ambiguous. TRBV6-7 is assigned to the ORF class and has an uncertain function. The CDR3 runs to 15 residues. V was shortened by 4 bases and J by 9 bases, with 19 bases between the two germline ends. The CDR3 DNA reads as TGTGCCAGCAGTTGCAGCGGTTTCGAATGTGGCACCATATATTTT. This codes for CASSCSGFECGTIYF.

Comments on this clonotype: A much larger clone differs from this one at a single base, so this may be a read error. The gene calls are TRBV12-3 or TRBV12-4 and TRBJ1-1; D not certain. The CDR3 runs to 13 residues. The CDR3 is CASSLRLNAEAFF. In DNA, the CDR3 is TGTGCCAGCAGTTTAAGGCTGAACGCTGAAGCTTTCTTT.

This clonotype was counted between two and nine times. J is TRBJ1-1 and V is TRBV4-3; perhaps TRBD1 as D (6 bases). V was trimmed by 0 bases and J by 0 bases, leaving 26 bases between them. The V gene's germline CDR1 is LGHNA and CDR2 YSLEER. The CDR3 extends over 21 amino acids. The CDR3 here is CASSQDPRVGQTSPMNTEAFF. In DNA, the CDR3 is TGCGCCAGCAGCCAAGATCCGAGGGTCGGACAGACCTCTCCAATGAACACTGAAGCTTTCTTT.

This clonotype was picked up many times. The V gene is TRBV28, the J gene TRBJ1-5, with a possible D match to TRBD1 (5 bases). The CDR3 is 15 residues long. V lost 2 bases and J lost 3, with 11 bases in between. Germline-derived CDR1 and CDR2 are MDHEN and SYDVKM. In nucleotides, the CDR3 is TGTGCCAGCAGTTTAAGCGCAGGGTACAATCAGCCCCAGCATTTT. It yields the protein CASSLSAGYNQPQHF.

This clonotype came up many times. Sequence at one end of the junction differs from germline and may be a read error. V gene TRBV7-7 combines with J gene TRBJ2-6; unclear D gene. CDR1 SSHAT and CDR2 FNYEAQ come from the germline V gene (reference sequence). This CDR3 region has 15 residues. CDR3 DNA sequence: TGTGCTAGCAGCGATGGGGTATCTGGGGCCAACGTCCTGACTTTC. Its protein is CASSDGVSGANVLTF.

In the case of this clonotype: This may arise from a read error, as a much more abundant clone is one base away. The rearrangement links TRBV12-3 or TRBV12-4 to TRBJ2-2; 7 bases match TRBD1. CDR3 size: 15 residues. The CDR3 bases are TGTGCCAGCAGCTCGACAGGGACGAACACCGGGCAGCTGTTTTTT. Encoded protein: CASSSTGTNTGQLFF.

This clonotype was seen repeatedly, ten times or more. The CDR3 DNA follows: TGTGCCAGCCTCCCCAGACAGGGGTTCACTGAAGCTTTCTTT. Translation gives CASLPRQGFTEAFF. The chain employs TRBV28 and TRBJ1-1; 8 nucleotides agree with TRBD1. V dropped 8 bases and J dropped 4; count of bases not matched to a gene: 9. CDR3 length: 14 residues. Looked up from germline, CDR1 is MDHEN and CDR2 is SYDVKM.